This T cell receptor beta chain stems from a study of T cells after yellow fever vaccination. Study-level findings and limits: Clones from primary vaccination mostly reappeared after the booster (over 95% CD4, around 90% CD8).

This clonotype was seen a few times. Its antigen is unknown. One entry per CDR3 protein, called by TCRdb with MiXCR from the 5' RACE reads. The sample has about 510,000 distinct CDR3 sequences, 21% seen once. The sequence came from a man aged 18 to 29 who received the YFV17D yellow fever vaccine. This specimen was PBMCs, taken approximately 22 days after the first yellow fever vaccination.

The CDR3 spells CASSPTGAIGNTIYF. The CDR3 nucleotides are TGTGCCAGTAGTCCAACAGGGGCCATTGGAAACACCATATATTTT. The chain uses TRBV19 and TRBJ1-3; the match to TRBD1 covers 7 bases. CDR1 LNHDA and CDR2 SQIVND come from the germline V gene (reference sequence). Losses at the gene ends were 5 bases for V and 3 bases for J; bases not matched to a gene: 7. This CDR3 spans 15 amino acids.